This TCR beta chain was found in a study of blood T cell repertoires in COVID-19. Study-wide background: Specimens from acute and convalescent COVID-19 originated in the United States, Italy and Spain. From T cells, B-cell-depleted T cells, or PBMCs came the material, which was cDNA or gDNA.

As handled by the study authors: Using reference gene primer amplification, nucleated cell counts were estimated. TCRdb's table, derived via immunoSEQ multiplex PCR, lists solely in-frame clones and lacks some. V, J and clone size are those of that table, while D and trimming were read from the DNA. The data show 200,000 to 250,000 clones, around 87% seen once. Looked up from germline, CDR1 is MNHEY and CDR2 is SVGAGI. The CDR3 consists of 14 residues. V was clipped by 6 bases and J by 4 bases, with 14 bases between them. The chain employs TRBV6-5 and TRBJ2-3; maybe TRBD1 (6 bases). The specimen was peripheral blood. The TCR sequence derives from a man aged 55-75 years who had recovered from COVID-19. In DNA, the CDR3 is TGTGCCAGCAGCCAGGGACACGAGGCAGATACGCAGTATTTT. Protein sequence: CASSQGHEADTQYF.